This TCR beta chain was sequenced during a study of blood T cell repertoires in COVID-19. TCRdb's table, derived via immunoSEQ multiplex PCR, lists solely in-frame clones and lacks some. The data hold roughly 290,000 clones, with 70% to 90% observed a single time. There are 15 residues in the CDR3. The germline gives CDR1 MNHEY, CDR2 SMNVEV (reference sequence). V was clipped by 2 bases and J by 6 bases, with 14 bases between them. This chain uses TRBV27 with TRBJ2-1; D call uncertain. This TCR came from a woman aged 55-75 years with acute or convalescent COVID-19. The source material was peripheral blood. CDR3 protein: CASSLTPSPSNEQFF. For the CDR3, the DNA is TGTGCCAGCAGTTTAACCCCGAGCCCCTCCAATGAGCAGTTCTTC.